The T cell receptor delta chain described here comes from a study of gamma-delta chains in newborns, infants, children. About the research overall: Innate gammadelta T cells reportedly expand polyclonally right after birth, driven by microbial exposure, per the title.

This clone was seen a few times. Germline lookup yields CDR1 TSWWSYY and CDR2 QGS. The ends were cut back, 5 bases at V and 1 base at J, with 17 bases in the middle. This CDR3 spans 16 amino acids. TCRdb reanalysed the reads with CATT. The table shows 5,000 or so delta-chain clones, with less than 5% occurring only once. Sequencing used blood. The sequence was obtained from a child who was a newborn, infant or young child, either healthy, febrile or measles-vaccinated (not recorded which). The chain is built from TRDV1 and TRDJ1; weak D call: TRDD3 (5 bases). The CDR3 here is CALGSPLGTRTDKLIF. As DNA, the CDR3 is TGTGCTCTTGGGTCACCCTTGGGGACGCGCACCGATAAACTCATCTTT.